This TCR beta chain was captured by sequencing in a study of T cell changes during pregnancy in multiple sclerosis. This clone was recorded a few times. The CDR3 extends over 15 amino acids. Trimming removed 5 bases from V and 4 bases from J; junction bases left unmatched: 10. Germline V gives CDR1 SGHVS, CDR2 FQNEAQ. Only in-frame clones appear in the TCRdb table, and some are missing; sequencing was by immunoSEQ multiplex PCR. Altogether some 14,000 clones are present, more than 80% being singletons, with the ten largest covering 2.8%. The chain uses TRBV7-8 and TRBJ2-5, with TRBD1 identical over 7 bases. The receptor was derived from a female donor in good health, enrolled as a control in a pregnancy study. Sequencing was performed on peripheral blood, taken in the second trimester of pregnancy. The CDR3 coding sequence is TGTGCCAGCAGCCCGGTCCTGAGGGGGCGAGAGACCCAGTACTTC. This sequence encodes CASSPVLRGRETQYF.